A selection of T cell receptor beta chains follows, all from one sample in a study of long-term antiretroviral therapy in people with HIV. Sequencing used immunoSEQ multiplex PCR; TCRdb keeps in-frame clones, though not all of them. The sample carries 20,000 to 25,000 clones, approximately 86% recorded once. Source: unsorted PBMCs, taken 1.6 years after starting antiretroviral therapy. These receptors were collected from a man aged 35 to 55 with HIV. Both conserved end residues are trimmed from each CDR3.

>TRBJ2-4|TRBV29-1
SVGTSGQIQY
>TRBJ2-3|TRBV18
ASSPSIAGTTDTQY
>TRBJ2-7|TRBV10-2
ASIGAGGRSYEQY
>TRBJ1-5|TRBV7-8
ASSSGQGDQPQH
>TRBJ2-6|TRBV18
ASSPPPGGAPGSGANVLT
>TRBJ1-2|TRBV6-5
ASSSTGNYGYT
>TRBJ2-7|TRBV6-1
ASVVPREAYYEQY
>TRBJ1-1|TRBV27
ASSPTTGVNTEAF
>TRBJ2-5|TRBV7-9
ASSFSRRESQETQY
>TRBJ1-2|TRBV5-6
ASSPGPVGYT
>TRBJ2-1|TRBV11-2
ASSFRVNEQF
>TRBJ2-1|TRBV6-1
ASSEQVGSYNEQF
>TRBJ2-5|TRBV11-3
ASSPDGRTEETQY
>TRBJ2-1|TRBV7-8
ASSLLTWGNEQF
>.|TRBV5-6
ASSLESEQY
>TRBJ1-5|TRBV12-5
ASGLDLGDQPQH
>TRBJ1-3|TRBV5-1
ASSLAKGTGNTIY
>TRBJ2-3|TRBV7-9
ASSFENTDTQY
>TRBJ1-4|TRBV11-2
ASSLQRWAGGEKLF
>TRBJ2-3|TRBV7-7
ASSLDGGQGDTQY
>TRBJ1-6|TRBV5-5
ASKKDSDNSPLH
>TRBJ1-2|TRBV30
AWIPLGQGANGYT
>TRBJ2-5|TRBV5-1
ASSLWALEETQY
>TRBJ2-7|TRBV12-2
ASRDRVLFSRDYEQY
>TRBJ2-1|TRBV29-1
SVGPLTGGPNNEQF
>TRBJ1-4|TRBV5-6
ASSLGAQGVGEKLF
>TRBJ2-5|TRBV15
ATSRVTGSQETQY
>TRBJ1-1|TRBV6-5
ASTRGTNTEAF
>TRBJ1-1|TRBV23-1
ASSQSCLWGAYTEAF